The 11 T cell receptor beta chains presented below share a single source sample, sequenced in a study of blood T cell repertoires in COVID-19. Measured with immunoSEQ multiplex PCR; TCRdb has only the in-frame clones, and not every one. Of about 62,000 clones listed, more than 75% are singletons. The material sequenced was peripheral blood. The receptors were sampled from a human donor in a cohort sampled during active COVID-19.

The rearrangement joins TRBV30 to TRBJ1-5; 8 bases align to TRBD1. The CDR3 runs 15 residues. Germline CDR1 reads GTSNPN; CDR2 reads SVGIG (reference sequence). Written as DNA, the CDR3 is TGTGCTTTTGCGGACGGACAGGGCTTCGGTCAGCCCCAGCATTTT. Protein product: CAFADGQGFGQPQHF.

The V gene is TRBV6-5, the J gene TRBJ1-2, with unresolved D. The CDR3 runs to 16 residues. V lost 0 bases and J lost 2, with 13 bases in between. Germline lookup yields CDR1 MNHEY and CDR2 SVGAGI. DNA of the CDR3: TGTGCCAGCAGTTACTCGAGGGCAGGACTAAACTATGGCTACACCTTC. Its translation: CASSYSRAGLNYGYTF.

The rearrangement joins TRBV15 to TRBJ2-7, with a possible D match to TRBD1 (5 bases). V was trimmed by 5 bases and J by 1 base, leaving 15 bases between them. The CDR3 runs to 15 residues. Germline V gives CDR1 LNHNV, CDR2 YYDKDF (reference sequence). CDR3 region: CATSPNRMGSYEQYF. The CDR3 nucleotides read TGTGCCACCAGCCCCAACAGGATGGGGTCCTACGAGCAGTACTTC. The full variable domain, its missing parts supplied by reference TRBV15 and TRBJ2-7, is DAMVIQNPRYQVTQFGKPVTLSCSQTLNHNVMYWYQQKSSQAPKLLFHYYDKDFNNEADTPDNFQSRRPNTSFCFLDIRSPGLGDTAMYLCATSPNRMGSYEQYFGPGTRLTVT.

The CDR3 DNA follows: TGTGCCAGCAGTTCATTCCCGGGGGCAGGGGGCACGAACACCGGGGAGCTGTTTTTT. It is translated as CASSSFPGAGGTNTGELFF. The rearrangement uses TRBV28 and TRBJ2-2, with 8 bases lining up with TRBD1. The CDR3 runs 19 residues. The germline CDR1 and CDR2 sequences are MDHEN and SYDVKM. V was clipped by 4 bases and J by 0 bases; unmatched bases: 13. Complete variable domain (other parts from reference TRBV28 and TRBJ2-2): DVKVTQSSRYLVKRTGEKVFLECVQDMDHENMFWYRQDPGLGLRLIYFSYDVKMKEKGDIPEGYSVSREKKERFSLILESASTNQTSMYLCASSSFPGAGGTNTGELFFGEGSRLTVL.

The CDR3 bases are TGTGCCAGCAGCCGCCGGAGCCTCTCACCCCTCCACTTT. The encoded protein is CASSRRSLSPLHF. The V and J genes are TRBV28 and TRBJ1-6, with unresolved D. This CDR3 spans 13 amino acids. The germline gives CDR1 MDHEN, CDR2 SYDVKM. The germline V and J ends were trimmed by 6 bases and 10 bases, with 13 bases remaining between them.

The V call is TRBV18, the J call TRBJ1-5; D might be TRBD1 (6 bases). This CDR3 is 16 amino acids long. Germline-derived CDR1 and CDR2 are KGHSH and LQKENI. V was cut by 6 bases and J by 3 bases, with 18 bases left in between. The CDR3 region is CASSLRTAANNQPQHF. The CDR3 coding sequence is TGTGCCAGCTCGCTTCGGACAGCAGCTAACAATCAGCCCCAGCATTTT.

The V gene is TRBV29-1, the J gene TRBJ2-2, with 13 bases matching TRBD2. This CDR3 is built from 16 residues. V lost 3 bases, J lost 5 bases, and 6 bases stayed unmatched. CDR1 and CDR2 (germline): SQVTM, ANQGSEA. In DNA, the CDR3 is TGCAGCGTTGATACTGGACTAGCGGGGGAAACCGGGGAGCTGTTTTTT. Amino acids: CSVDTGLAGETGELFF.

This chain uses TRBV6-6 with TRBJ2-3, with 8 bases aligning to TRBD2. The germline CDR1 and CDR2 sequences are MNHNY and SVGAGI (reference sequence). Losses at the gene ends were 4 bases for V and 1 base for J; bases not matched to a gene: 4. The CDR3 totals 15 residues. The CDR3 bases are TGTGCCAGCAGTTGGGTCGGGGGGGGCACAGATACGCAGTATTTT. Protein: CASSWVGGGTDTQYF.

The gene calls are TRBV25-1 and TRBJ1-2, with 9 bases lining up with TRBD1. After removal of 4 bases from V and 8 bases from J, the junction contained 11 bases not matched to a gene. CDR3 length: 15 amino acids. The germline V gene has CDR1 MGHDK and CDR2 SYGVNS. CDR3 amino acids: CASSVPGQGRSGYTF. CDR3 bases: TGTGCCAGCAGTGTTCCGGGACAGGGTCGGTCAGGCTACACCTTC.

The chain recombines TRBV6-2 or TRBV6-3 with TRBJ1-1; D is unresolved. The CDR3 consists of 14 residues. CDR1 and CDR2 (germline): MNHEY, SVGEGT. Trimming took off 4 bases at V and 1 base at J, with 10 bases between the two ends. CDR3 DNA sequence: TGTGCCAGCAGTTCGTACAGCCAGAACACTGAAGCTTTCTTT. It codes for CASSSYSQNTEAFF.

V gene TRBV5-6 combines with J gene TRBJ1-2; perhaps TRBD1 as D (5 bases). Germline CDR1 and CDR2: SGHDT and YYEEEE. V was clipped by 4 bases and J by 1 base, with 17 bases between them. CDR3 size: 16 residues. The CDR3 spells CASSVNQGSRNYGYTF. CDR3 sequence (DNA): TGTGCCAGCAGCGTAAATCAGGGCTCCCGTAACTATGGCTACACCTTC.